This T cell receptor beta chain was documented in a study of cytomegalovirus exposure and HLA in healthy donors. This clone was picked up one time. Its antigen is not identified. The PCR made use of 60 Vbeta and 13 Jbeta primers. Some clones are missing from TCRdb's copy, which holds only in-frame ones; the method was immunoSEQ multiplex PCR. This sample carries more than 110,000 clones, about 81% of them seen once, and the ten largest clones take about 6.4%. CDR1 is ENHRY, CDR2 SYGVKD, per germline. The J segment lost 1 base and the V segment lost 4 bases, leaving 0 bases of the junction unmatched. The CDR3 extends over 14 amino acids. Study-wide results and caveats: Investigators reported 164 TCR beta chains as tied to cytomegalovirus. More clonal expansion characterized HLA-associated TCR beta chains than equally common others in a later analysis. Analyzed later, association rates of TCRs varied across HLA loci, with DRB1 most and HLA-C fewest.

The specimen sequenced was PBMCs. The chain is built from TRBV10-3 and TRBJ1-4, with 7 bases aligning to TRBD1. This receptor was taken from a man aged 25 to 40 in good health and CMV-seronegative. The CDR3 sequence: CAISGDRTNEKLFF. The CDR3 DNA is TGTGCCATCAGTGGGGACAGAACTAATGAAAAACTGTTTTTT.